The entry below gives a single T cell receptor (beta chain) sequence along with its context. Its antigen is still unknown. No base qualities exist here, and no much larger clone lies one base off it. RNA was extracted with the RNeasy kit and about 0.5 to 1 ug was reverse transcribed using random hexamers. The immunoSEQ multiplex PCR assay, covering 54 Vbeta and 13 Jbeta segments, was used to amplify TCR beta CDR3 regions. PCR amplification bias was corrected using a synthetic template baseline for primer optimization and computational correction. In the authors' own workflow: Reads were annotated to V, D and J genes per IMGT and analyzed with immunoSEQ Analyzer, keeping only productive sequences. To calculate clonality, Shannon entropy was normalized by log2 of the number of productive unique sequences and then subtracted from one. Public and private clones were assessed among the 100 most prevalent clones of each patient and control. Clones were defined as Susac-specific if absent from the healthy and MS cohorts, from around 1,000 published viral clones and from other ImmuneACCESS disease sequences. Using fastp at Q25 and MiXCR, TCRdb reprocessed the public reads and kept productive beta chains. Rows matching on CDR3 protein sequence are summarized as one entry with the most common DNA and genes. TCRdb, not the original authors, processed these V and J calls. The sample profile shows roughly 400,000 distinct CDR3 sequences; more than 80% of them were found once. The ten top clones hold approximately 0.12% of the sample.

The CDR1 and CDR2 encoded by the germline V gene (reference sequence) are LNHDA and SQIVND. From its cysteine to its phenylalanine, the CDR3 spans 16 amino acids. This entry keeps only the CDR3 DNA: 48 bases, framed from base 1. The V end loses 9 bases and the J end loses 3 bases, and a stretch of 21 bases separates them. The data were taken from a study of CD8 T cells in Susac syndrome (dated by TCRdb to about 2019). Notes on the research overall: The study used repertoire sequencing to test whether antigen drove CD8+ T cell activation and differentiation in Susac syndrome. The study compared CD8+ T cell repertoire clonality among 11 to 12 healthy donors, roughly 14 Susac syndrome patients and approximately 16 multiple sclerosis patients.

Study-level results and caveats: The number of individuals in the TCR sequencing and HLA analysis was recognized as being relatively small.

Peripheral blood CD8+ and CD4+ T cells from healthy donors, Susac syndrome patients and multiple sclerosis patients were profiled using high-throughput TCR beta sequencing. The multiple sclerosis controls were treatment-naive patients whose relapsing-remitting disease, either stable or active, fulfilled the revised McDonald criteria. Bulk CD8+ and CD4+ T cells were purified by magnetic negative isolation, while CD8+ TEMRA cells were enriched using FACS. Blood was collected in EDTA tubes and processed within 24 hours, with PBMCs isolated through density gradient centrifugation. PBMCs intended for TCR sequencing were cryopreserved in liquid nitrogen and thawed later in a water bath at 37 degrees C. The sorted or isolated CD4+, CD8+ and CD8+ TEMRA cells had a purity of 90% or higher.

The V and J segments used are TRBV19 and TRBJ2-1, with a tentative D gene TRBD1 over 6 matching bases. Sequencing used CD8+ T cells from PBMCs. This TCR was sampled from a human donor with multiple sclerosis. CDR3 loop: CASSLTGTLLYNEQFF. The nucleotides read TGTGCCAGCAGTCTCACAGGGACACTTCTCTACAATGAGCAGTTCTTC.